This T cell receptor (beta chain) was captured by sequencing in a study of T cells after posttransplantation cyclophosphamide. In this sample, this clone turned up many times. Germline V gene data show CDR1 as KGHSH and CDR2 as LQKENI. Deletions cut 4 bases from V and 5 bases from J, with 11 bases between. The CDR3 length is 13 residues. Libraries were prepared by immunoSEQ multiplex PCR; TCRdb keeps only in-frame clonotypes and omits some of them. The table records tens of thousands of clones without singletons, the ten largest covering 2.2%. The chain has TRBV18 and TRBJ2-5; weak D call: TRBD1 (6 bases). This TCR was sampled from a man aged 35 to 55 in good health, CMV-negative, and a related stem cell transplant donor. The material sequenced was PBMCs. The CDR3 DNA reads as TGTGCCAGCTCACTTCGACAGGCGGAGACCCAGTACTTC. Translation gives CASSLRQAETQYF.